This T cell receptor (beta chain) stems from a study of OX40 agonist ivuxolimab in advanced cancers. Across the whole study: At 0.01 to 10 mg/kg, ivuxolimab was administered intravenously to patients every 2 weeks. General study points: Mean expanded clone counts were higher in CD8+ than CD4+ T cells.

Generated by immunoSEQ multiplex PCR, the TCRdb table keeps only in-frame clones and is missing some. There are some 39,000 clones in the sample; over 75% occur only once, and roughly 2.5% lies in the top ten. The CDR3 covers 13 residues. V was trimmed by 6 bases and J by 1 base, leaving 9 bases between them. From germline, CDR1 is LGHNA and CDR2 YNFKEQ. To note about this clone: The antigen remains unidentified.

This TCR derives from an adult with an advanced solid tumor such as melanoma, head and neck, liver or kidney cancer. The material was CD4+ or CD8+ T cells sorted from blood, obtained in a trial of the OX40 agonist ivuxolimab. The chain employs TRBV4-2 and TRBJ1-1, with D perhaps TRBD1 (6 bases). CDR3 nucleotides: TGTGCCAGCAGAGGGGGACAGAACACTGAAGCTTTCTTT. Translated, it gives CASRGGQNTEAFF.